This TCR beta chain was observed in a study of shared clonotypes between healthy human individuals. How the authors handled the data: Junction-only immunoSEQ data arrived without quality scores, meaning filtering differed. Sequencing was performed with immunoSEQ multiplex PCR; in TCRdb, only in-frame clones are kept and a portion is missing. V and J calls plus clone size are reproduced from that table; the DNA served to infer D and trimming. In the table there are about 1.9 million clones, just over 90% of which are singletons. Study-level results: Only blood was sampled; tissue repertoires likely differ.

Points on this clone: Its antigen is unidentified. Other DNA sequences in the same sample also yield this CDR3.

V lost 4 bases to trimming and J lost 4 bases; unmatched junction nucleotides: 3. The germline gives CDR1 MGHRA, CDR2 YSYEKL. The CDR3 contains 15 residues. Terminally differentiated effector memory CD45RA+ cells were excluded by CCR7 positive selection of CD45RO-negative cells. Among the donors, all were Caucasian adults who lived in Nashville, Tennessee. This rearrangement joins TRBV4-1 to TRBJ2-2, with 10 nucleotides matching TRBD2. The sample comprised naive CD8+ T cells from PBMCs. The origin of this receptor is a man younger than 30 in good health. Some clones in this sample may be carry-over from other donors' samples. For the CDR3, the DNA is TGCGCCAGCAGCCCAGCGGGAGGGGGCACCGGGGAGCTGTTTTTT. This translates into CASSPAGGGTGELFF.